The rows below give T cell receptor beta chains drawn from one sample of a study of OX40 agonist ivuxolimab in advanced cancers. Data came from immunoSEQ multiplex PCR; TCRdb stores just in-frame clones and leaves some out. The repertoire includes approximately 30,000 clones, approximately 80% of them detected once, and about a quarter sits in the top ten. The sample here was CD4+ or CD8+ T cells sorted from blood, taken in a trial of the OX40 agonist ivuxolimab. The source is an adult with an advanced solid tumor such as melanoma, head and neck, liver or kidney cancer. Each CDR3 is given with its conserved first and last residue. A D gene is named only where the DNA matches it firmly. Expanded clones are given a class, and other clones once, few, many or no size at all.

len: 14; v_gene: TRBV5-6; j_gene: TRBJ2-7; d_gene: -; abundance: -; CDR3aa: CASSVGSGGYEQYF; CDR3nt: TGTGCCAGCAGCGTGGGGTCCGGCGGATACGAGCAGTACTTC
len: 13; v_gene: TRBV9; j_gene: TRBJ1-1; d_gene: TRBD1; abundance: -; CDR3aa: CASSAGTAPEAFF; CDR3nt: TGTGCCAGCAGCGCTGGGACAGCCCCTGAAGCTTTCTTT
len: 14; v_gene: TRBV14; j_gene: TRBJ2-3; d_gene: TRBD2; abundance: once; CDR3aa: CASNLAGFTDTQYF; CDR3nt: TGTGCCAGCAACCTAGCGGGATTCACAGATACGCAGTATTTT
len: 13; v_gene: TRBV14; j_gene: TRBJ2-5; d_gene: -; abundance: -; CDR3aa: CASSQYLQETQYF; CDR3nt: TGTGCCAGCAGCCAATACCTTCAAGAGACCCAGTACTTC
len: 13; v_gene: TRBV15; j_gene: TRBJ2-7; d_gene: -; abundance: -; CDR3aa: CATSPARGYEQYF; CDR3nt: TGTGCCACCAGCCCAGCTCGGGGCTACGAGCAGTACTTC
len: 13; v_gene: TRBV6-5; j_gene: TRBJ1-3; d_gene: -; abundance: -; CDR3aa: CASWEGTGNTIYF; CDR3nt: TGTGCCAGCTGGGAAGGTACTGGAAACACCATATATTTT
len: 15; v_gene: TRBV14; j_gene: TRBJ1-4; d_gene: -; abundance: -; CDR3aa: CASSQVNRVEEKLFF; CDR3nt: TGTGCCAGCAGCCAAGTTAACAGGGTTGAAGAAAAACTGTTTTTT
len: 14; v_gene: TRBV10-3; j_gene: TRBJ2-7; d_gene: -; abundance: few; CDR3aa: CAISDTSGTYEQYF; CDR3nt: TGTGCCATCAGTGATACTTCGGGAACCTACGAGCAGTACTTC
len: 18; v_gene: TRBV5-1; j_gene: TRBJ1-2; d_gene: TRBD1; abundance: -; CDR3aa: CASSWDGTGFSIDYGYTF; CDR3nt: TGCGCCAGCAGCTGGGACGGGACAGGGTTTTCCATCGACTATGGCTACACCTTC
len: 13; v_gene: TRBV6-1; j_gene: TRBJ2-1; d_gene: -; abundance: -; CDR3aa: CASTGTGLNEQFF; CDR3nt: TGTGCCAGCACAGGTACTGGACTCAATGAGCAGTTCTTC
len: 16; v_gene: TRBV6-5; j_gene: TRBJ1-2; d_gene: -; abundance: -; CDR3aa: CASSYPTGPDRYGYTF; CDR3nt: TGTGCCAGCAGTTACCCAACCGGGCCCGATCGGTATGGCTACACCTTC
len: 16; v_gene: TRBV4-1; j_gene: TRBJ2-1; d_gene: -; abundance: -; CDR3aa: CASSQDSGLPYNEQFF; CDR3nt: TGCGCCAGCAGCCAAGACAGCGGGCTCCCCTACAATGAGCAGTTCTTC
len: 17; v_gene: TRBV5-6; j_gene: TRBJ1-1; d_gene: TRBD1; abundance: -; CDR3aa: CASSLADRGHMNTEAFF; CDR3nt: TGTGCCAGCAGCTTGGCGGACAGGGGGCACATGAACACTGAAGCTTTCTTT
len: 14; v_gene: TRBV27; j_gene: TRBJ1-6; d_gene: -; abundance: -; CDR3aa: CASSFPTVGSPLHF; CDR3nt: TGTGCCAGCAGTTTTCCGACTGTGGGTTCACCCCTCCACTTT
len: 12; v_gene: TRBV11-3; j_gene: TRBJ2-7; d_gene: -; abundance: -; CDR3aa: CASSTVSYEQYF; CDR3nt: TGTGCCAGCAGCACCGTATCCTACGAGCAGTACTTC
len: 12; v_gene: TRBV5-5; j_gene: TRBJ2-7; d_gene: -; abundance: -; CDR3aa: CASSPASYEQYF; CDR3nt: TGTGCCAGCAGCCCCGCCTCCTACGAGCAGTACTTC
len: 16; v_gene: TRBV4-3; j_gene: TRBJ1-1; d_gene: -; abundance: -; CDR3aa: CASSQDFPGTSTEAFF; CDR3nt: TGCGCCAGCAGCCAAGACTTTCCAGGGACCTCCACTGAAGCTTTCTTT
len: 13; v_gene: TRBV6-5; j_gene: TRBJ2-7; d_gene: -; abundance: few; CDR3aa: CASSYPGGYEQYF; CDR3nt: TGTGCCAGCAGTTACCCTGGGGGGTACGAGCAGTACTTC
len: 12; v_gene: TRBV30; j_gene: TRBJ2-3; d_gene: -; abundance: -; CDR3aa: CAWISGRGTQYF; CDR3nt: TGTGCCTGGATCAGCGGTCGGGGTACGCAGTATTTT
len: 16; v_gene: TRBV27; j_gene: TRBJ1-2; d_gene: -; abundance: -; CDR3aa: CASRTNRRYPNYGYTF; CDR3nt: TGTGCCAGCAGAACCAACAGGAGATACCCTAACTATGGCTACACCTTC
len: 13; v_gene: TRBV9; j_gene: TRBJ2-1; d_gene: -; abundance: -; CDR3aa: CASSTQERNEQFF; CDR3nt: TGTGCCAGCAGCACTCAGGAGCGAAATGAGCAGTTCTTC
len: 16; v_gene: TRBV7-6; j_gene: TRBJ1-1; d_gene: -; abundance: -; CDR3aa: CASSPGGRDGNTEAFF; CDR3nt: TGTGCCAGCAGCCCCGGGGGTCGGGACGGGAACACTGAAGCTTTCTTT
len: 15; v_gene: TRBV9; j_gene: TRBJ2-3; d_gene: TRBD2; abundance: -; CDR3aa: CASSSGTSGADTQYF; CDR3nt: TGTGCCAGCAGCTCCGGGACTAGCGGCGCAGATACGCAGTATTTT
len: 14; v_gene: TRBV7-9; j_gene: TRBJ2-7; d_gene: -; abundance: -; CDR3aa: CASSGQSTQYEQYF; CDR3nt: TGTGCCAGCAGCGGACAGTCAACCCAATACGAGCAGTACTTC
len: 14; v_gene: TRBV28; j_gene: TRBJ1-1; d_gene: TRBD1; abundance: -; CDR3aa: CASRTGDLNTEAFF; CDR3nt: TGTGCCAGCAGAACAGGGGACTTGAACACTGAAGCTTTCTTT
len: 13; v_gene: TRBV5-4; j_gene: TRBJ1-1; d_gene: -; abundance: -; CDR3aa: CASSLGVNTEAFF; CDR3nt: TGTGCCAGCAGCTTGGGAGTGAACACTGAAGCTTTCTTT
len: 16; v_gene: TRBV5-6; j_gene: TRBJ2-3; d_gene: TRBD2; abundance: -; CDR3aa: CASSLEEAGGRDTQYF; CDR3nt: TGTGCCAGCAGCTTGGAGGAAGCGGGAGGGCGAGATACGCAGTATTTT
len: 14; v_gene: TRBV28; j_gene: TRBJ1-4; d_gene: TRBD1; abundance: -; CDR3aa: CASRVTGAGEKLFF; CDR3nt: TGTGCCAGCAGGGTGACAGGGGCGGGTGAAAAACTGTTTTTT